This T cell receptor beta chain was profiled in a study of shared clonotypes between healthy human individuals. Study outcomes and limitations: Sampling used blood alone; tissue repertoires probably differ.

Deep was the level used in running the assay. Around 30,000 T cell genomes, or approximately 280 ng DNA, went into unsorted PBMC replicate PCRs. Produced via immunoSEQ multiplex PCR; TCRdb's table is partial and in-frame only. The sample records about 490,000 clones, more than 75% being singletons. A word on this clone: Its antigen is not known.

This clonotype was obtained from a woman aged 35 to 49 in good health. Some clones in this sample may be carry-over from other donors' samples. Input material: PBMCs.

The CDR3 nucleotides are TGTGCCAGCAGCTCCGGGGCGTATGGCTACACCTTC. Translation: CASSSGAYGYTF. This chain connects TRBV7-9 to TRBJ1-2, with a possible D match to TRBD1 (5 bases). V lost 4 bases and J lost 5, with 8 bases in between. The CDR3 spans 12 residues. Germline CDR1 is SEHNR and CDR2 is FQNEAQ (reference sequence).